This note documents a single TCR beta chain sequence. The record originates from a study of blood T cell repertoires in COVID-19. Study summary: COVID-19 samples collected from the United States, Italy and Spain covered acute and convalescent phases. PBMCs, B-cell-depleted T cells, or T cells were the source of the cDNA or gDNA that made up the material.

As processed by the authors: Estimates of nucleated cell counts were drawn from the amplification of reference gene primers. Some clones are missing from TCRdb's copy, which holds only in-frame ones; the method was immunoSEQ multiplex PCR. That table is the source of V, J and clone size, and D and trimming were worked out from the DNA. The sample has over 100,000 clones; approximately 90% are singletons. The germline gives CDR1 SGHDN, CDR2 FVKESK. The CDR3 extends over 13 amino acids. Trimming at V came to 1 base and at J to 9 bases, leaving 6 bases not matched to a gene. This sequence originates from a man aged 50 to 59 with acute or convalescent COVID-19. The chain is built from TRBV14 and TRBJ2-7; 7 bases match TRBD1. The sequenced material came from peripheral blood. The CDR3 loop is CASSQGQGTTQYF. CDR3 nucleotide sequence: TGTGCCAGCAGCCAAGGACAGGGAACCACGCAGTACTTC.